This T cell receptor (beta chain) came from a study of beta chain features in type 1 diabetes. Study-wide points: More deletions and fewer insertions at VDJ junctions were seen in type 1 diabetes patients.

The sequenced template was cDNA made from the entire isolated RNA. The method was immunoSEQ multiplex PCR; TCRdb's version includes in-frame clones alone and lacks a portion of them. The table includes around 140,000 clones, roughly 9.3% detected once. In germline, CDR1 is SNHLY, CDR2 FYNNEI. The CDR3 spans 16 residues. V was clipped by 7 bases and J by 0 bases, with 13 bases between them. Worth noting for this clone: Its antigen is undetermined.

The sequenced sample was central memory CD4+ T cells from blood. The TCR was taken from a woman between 35 and 50 years old in good health. The chain uses TRBV2 and TRBJ1-6; no firm D call. The CDR3: CASIGGISSYNSPLHF. As DNA, the CDR3 is TGTGCCAGCATAGGAGGAATCAGCTCCTATAATTCACCCCTCCACTTT.